The clone carrying this T cell receptor beta chain was observed a few times. The antigen is not known. The source of the sample is a study of response to subunit inactivated influenza vaccine. Study findings and constraints: Every seasonal influenza vaccination brings in few new T cells, the authors suggested.

The CDR3 has 14 amino acids. Trimming took 6 bases from V and 1 from J; bases not matched to a gene: 5. CDR1 is MDHEN and CDR2 is SYDVKM in the germline V gene. TCRdb reanalysed the RT-PCR reads using MiXCR and keeps one entry per CDR3 protein. The data contain around 150,000 distinct CDR3 sequences, about a tenth of them seen just once; the ten biggest clones take up approximately 13%. The chain couples TRBV28 to TRBJ2-7, with TRBD1 matching 8 bases. Sequencing was performed on non-naive T cells sorted from PBMCs, taken about 6 weeks after vaccination. The receptor comes from a man aged 50 to 60 who received an inactivated influenza vaccine. For the CDR3, the DNA is TGTGCCAGCAGATGGGGACAGGCGTCCTACGAGCAGTACTTC. As protein: CASRWGQASYEQYF.